Shown below are 13 T cell receptor beta chains from a single sample sequenced in a study of T cells in Graves' hyperthyroidism and ophthalmopathy. RNA transcripts yielded amplified TCR beta CDR3 regions. With the HTBI primer set, the TCR CDR3 went through a first round of RT-PCR. TCRdb used MiXCR to reprocess the multiplex PCR reads, holding one entry per CDR3 protein. The sample yields a few hundred thousand distinct CDR3 sequences, just over 45% seen once. The sample consisted of peripheral blood or thyroid tissue (not recorded which). The receptors shown here come from a woman aged 18-29 years with Graves' hyperthyroidism.

At least ten counts were recorded for this clonotype. CDR3 in DNA: TGTGCCAGCACCGGACTCCTGAACACCGGGGAGCTGTTTTTT. This gives the protein CASTGLLNTGELFF. This chain connects TRBV2 to TRBJ2-2; tentative D call: TRBD2 (5 bases). The CDR3 runs 14 residues. Germline assignment: CDR1 SNHLY and CDR2 FYNNEI. Trimming shortened V by 7 bases and J by 1 base, and 10 bases separated the two germline ends.

Many counts were recorded for this clonotype. V usage is TRBV25-1 and J usage is TRBJ1-6; 7 bases are a match to TRBD1. After removal of 5 bases from V and 10 bases from J, the junction contained 5 bases not matched to a gene. The CDR3 loop spans 13 amino acids. The germline gives CDR1 MGHDK, CDR2 SYGVNS. The CDR3 coding sequence is TGTGCCAGCAGTAACAGGGGCGGGTCACCCCTCCACTTT. Protein: CASSNRGGSPLHF.

There are a few counts of this clonotype. This rearrangement joins TRBV30 to TRBJ2-7; D unclear. The length of the CDR3 is 14 residues. V was clipped by 2 bases and J by 2 bases, with 13 bases between them. Germline V gene data show CDR1 as GTSNPN and CDR2 as SVGIG (reference sequence). The CDR3 spells CAWSPLGRTYEQYF. Here the CDR3 DNA reads TGTGCCTGGAGTCCCTTAGGACGTACCTACGAGCAGTACTTC.

Notes on this clonotype: A much larger clone lies a single base off, so this may be a read error. The CDR3 protein is CAGSSANYGYTF. CDR3 coding DNA: TGTGCCGGCAGCTCTGCTAACTATGGCTACACCTTC. This chain connects TRBV7-2 to TRBJ1-2; D is unresolved. This CDR3 region has 12 residues. Per the germline V gene, CDR1 is SGHTA and CDR2 is FQGNSA.

On this clonotype: This may arise from a read error, as a much more abundant clone is one base away. The chain links TRBV12-3 or TRBV12-4 to TRBJ2-7; the D call may be TRBD1 or TRBD2 (5 bases each). The ends were cut back, 4 bases at V and 6 bases at J, with 16 bases in the middle. The CDR3 sequence is 14 residues long. The CDR3 sequence: CASSSPGPWIEQYF. In nucleotides, the CDR3 is TGTGCCAGCAGTTCCCCGGGGCCTTGGATCGAGCAGTACTTC.

This chain joins TRBV30 and TRBJ1-1; D is unresolved. The CDR3 is made up of 14 amino acids. CDR1 is GTSNPN, CDR2 SVGIG, per germline (reference sequence). Trimming cost V 7 bases and J 0 bases, with 15 bases left between them. The DNA of the CDR3 is TGTGCCTTCTCCCTTGGGCCCATGAACACTGAAGCTTTCTTT. Encoded protein: CAFSLGPMNTEAFF.

With respect to this clonotype: A read error may produce the germline difference seen at one junction end. The chain joins TRBV7-8 to TRBJ1-6; TRBD1 might be the D (6 bases). This CDR3 region has 13 residues. Germline V gene lookup returns CDR1 SGHVS and CDR2 FQNEAQ. CDR3 in amino acids: CASSRDTRTPPHF. DNA of the CDR3: TGTGCCAGCAGCCGGGACACTCGTACACCCCCCCACTTT.

This clonotype was picked up many times. The chain has TRBV7-8 and TRBJ1-1; D possibly corresponds to TRBD1 (6 bases). Germline V lookup: CDR1 SGHVS, CDR2 FQNEAQ. Trimming left V 3 bases short and J 5 bases short, with 16 bases between. The CDR3 sequence is 15 residues long. CDR3 DNA sequence: TGTGCCAGCAGCTTGGCCGGGGGGGCGAGGACTGAAGCTTTCTTT. Protein sequence: CASSLAGGARTEAFF.

This clonotype was counted a few times. The rearrangement links TRBV29-1 to TRBJ1-1; weak D call: TRBD1 (5 bases). Germline loops: CDR1 SQVTM, CDR2 ANQGSEA. CDR3 length: 13 amino acids. V gave up 5 bases and J gave up 0 bases, with 10 bases separating them. This chain's CDR3 is CSVRAGLNTEAFF. The CDR3, as DNA: TGCAGCGTTAGGGCAGGGCTGAACACTGAAGCTTTCTTT.

In this sample, this clonotype turned up a few times. The chain recombines TRBV19 with TRBJ2-3, with D possibly matching TRBD2 (5 bases). The CDR3 loop spans 15 amino acids. The germline V gene has CDR1 LNHDA and CDR2 SQIVND (reference sequence). V was pared by 5 bases and J by 0 bases, with 12 bases between. The CDR3 reads CASSGLARSTDTQYF. The DNA for the CDR3 is TGTGCCAGTAGTGGACTGGCGCGAAGCACAGATACGCAGTATTTT.

This clonotype was detected ten times or more. The chain has TRBV11-2 and TRBJ1-2, with TRBD1 identical over 8 bases. In germline, CDR1 is SGHAT, CDR2 FQNNGV. The junction had 10 bases not matched to a gene; V was cut back by 5 bases and J by 2 bases. There are 16 residues in the CDR3. Written as DNA, the CDR3 is TGTGCCAGCAGCGCCCAACCGCGGGACAGGAACTATGGCTACACCTTC. Translating it yields CASSAQPRDRNYGYTF.

The chain links TRBV25-1 to TRBJ2-5; D remains ambiguous. CDR3 length: 17 residues. CDR1 MGHDK and CDR2 SYGVNS come from the germline V gene. Trimming removed 6 bases at V and 0 bases at J, with 20 bases between. The chain's CDR3 is CASSGHSQALHQETQYF. DNA of the CDR3: TGTGCCAGCAGCGGGCACTCACAAGCACTCCACCAAGAGACCCAGTACTTC. The whole variable domain, filled in from reference TRBV25-1 and TRBJ2-5, reads EADIYQTPRYLVIGTGKKITLECSQTMGHDKMYWYQQDPGMELHLIHYSYGVNSTEKGDLSSESTVSRIRTEHFPLTLESARPSHTSQYLCASSGHSQALHQETQYFGPGTRLLVL.

This clonotype was seen repeatedly, ten times or more. The chain is built from TRBV29-1 and TRBJ2-7, with D unresolved. CDR1 is SQVTM and CDR2 is ANQGSEA in the germline V gene. The CDR3 has 13 residues. Trimming took 6 bases from V and 1 from J, leaving 13 bases between them. The CDR3 region has the DNA TGCAGCGTCTTTTTAGGGTTTTCCTACGAGCAGTACTTC. Its protein product is CSVFLGFSYEQYF.